These T cell receptor beta chains were read from a single sample in a study of blood T cell repertoires in COVID-19. Assay used: immunoSEQ multiplex PCR; TCRdb lists only in-frame clones, some missing. In the table there are approximately 220,000 clones, roughly nine tenths of which are singletons. The material sequenced was peripheral blood. The receptors shown here come from a woman in her forties or fifties with acute or convalescent COVID-19. The CDR3 runs from the conserved cysteine through the conserved F or W. A D gene is named only where the DNA matches it firmly. Size is stated for part of the rows, as once, few or many counts, or as a class when the clone is expanded.

CDR3aa: CATSDTDFGGARTGELFF
CDR3nt: TGTGCCACCAGTGATACGGATTTCGGGGGGGCCAGGACCGGGGAGCTGTTTTTT
j_gene: TRBJ2-2
d_gene: TRBD2
abundance: -
v_gene: TRBV24-1

CDR3aa: CASSPTALGSYTF
CDR3nt: TGTGCCAGCAGCCCGACAGCCCTCGGAAGCTACACCTTC
j_gene: TRBJ1-2
d_gene: -
abundance: -
v_gene: TRBV12-3/TRBV12-4

CDR3aa: CASSIGGTGRNTGELFF
CDR3nt: TGTGCCAGTAGTATTGGGGGGACAGGTCGGAACACCGGGGAGCTGTTTTTT
j_gene: TRBJ2-2
d_gene: TRBD1
abundance: -
v_gene: TRBV19

CDR3aa: CASIGQGNTEAFF
CDR3nt: TGTGCCAGCATCGGACAGGGGAACACTGAAGCTTTCTTT
j_gene: TRBJ1-1
d_gene: TRBD1
abundance: -
v_gene: TRBV6-5

CDR3aa: CASSLVRLANTGELFF
CDR3nt: TGCGCCAGCAGCCTGGTCCGGCTAGCGAACACCGGGGAGCTGTTTTTT
j_gene: TRBJ2-2
d_gene: -
abundance: -
v_gene: TRBV5-1

CDR3aa: CASSFGLAGGNEQFF
CDR3nt: TGTGCCAGCAGCTTCGGACTAGCGGGAGGCAATGAGCAGTTCTTC
j_gene: TRBJ2-1
d_gene: TRBD2
abundance: -
v_gene: TRBV7-8

CDR3aa: CASPSGGIREQFF
CDR3nt: TGTGCCAGCCCGTCCGGGGGGATAAGGGAGCAGTTCTTC
j_gene: TRBJ2-1
d_gene: TRBD2
abundance: -
v_gene: TRBV2

CDR3aa: CASSSRTGLNEKLFF
CDR3nt: TGTGCCAGCAGCTCCCGGACAGGACTTAATGAAAAACTGTTTTTT
j_gene: TRBJ1-4
d_gene: TRBD1
abundance: -
v_gene: TRBV11-2

CDR3aa: CASSLIRAGIAFYGYTF
CDR3nt: TGTGCCAGCAGCCTAATCCGGGCGGGGATAGCATTTTATGGCTACACCTTC
j_gene: TRBJ1-2
d_gene: -
abundance: -
v_gene: TRBV7-9

CDR3aa: CASSSSTSGNYEQYF
CDR3nt: TGTGCCAGCAGCTCCTCGACTAGCGGGAACTACGAGCAGTACTTC
j_gene: TRBJ2-7
d_gene: TRBD2
abundance: -
v_gene: TRBV7-2

CDR3aa: CASQETGTTGREFF
CDR3nt: TGTGCCAGCCAAGAAACCGGGACAACCGGGAGGGAGTTCTTC
j_gene: TRBJ2-1
d_gene: TRBD2
abundance: -
v_gene: TRBV19

CDR3aa: CASSLLRDRGREGYTF
CDR3nt: TGCGCCAGCAGCTTACTCCGGGACAGGGGGCGCGAAGGCTACACCTTC
j_gene: TRBJ1-2
d_gene: TRBD1
abundance: -
v_gene: TRBV5-1

CDR3aa: CASRSAGSYNEQFF
CDR3nt: TGTGCCAGCAGATCAGCGGGGAGTTACAATGAGCAGTTCTTC
j_gene: TRBJ2-1
d_gene: TRBD2
abundance: -
v_gene: TRBV25-1

CDR3aa: CASSSADNEQFF
CDR3nt: TGTGCCAGCAGTTCGGCGGACAATGAGCAGTTCTTC
j_gene: TRBJ2-1
d_gene: -
abundance: -
v_gene: TRBV6-2/TRBV6-3

CDR3aa: CASSLALHQPQHF
CDR3nt: TGTGCCAGCAGTTTAGCTCTACATCAGCCCCAGCATTTT
j_gene: TRBJ1-5
d_gene: -
abundance: -
v_gene: TRBV12-3/TRBV12-4

CDR3aa: CANHRGDTQYF
CDR3nt: TGCGCCAACCACAGGGGAGATACGCAGTATTTT
j_gene: TRBJ2-3
d_gene: TRBD1
abundance: -
v_gene: TRBV10-1

CDR3aa: CSVVTGQGSAEAFF
CDR3nt: TGCAGCGTTGTTACTGGACAGGGGAGCGCTGAAGCTTTCTTT
j_gene: TRBJ1-1
d_gene: TRBD1
abundance: -
v_gene: TRBV29-1

CDR3aa: CASSLPGSWGPLSGNTIYF
CDR3nt: TGTGCCAGCAGCCTTCCCGGGTCTTGGGGGCCTCTCTCTGGAAACACCATATATTTT
j_gene: TRBJ1-3
d_gene: -
abundance: -
v_gene: TRBV3-1/TRBV3-2

CDR3aa: CASSLQRSYNEQFF
CDR3nt: TGTGCCAGCAGCCTTCAGCGCTCCTACAATGAGCAGTTCTTC
j_gene: TRBJ2-1
d_gene: -
abundance: once
v_gene: TRBV27

CDR3aa: CASTPTSGEGYEQYF
CDR3nt: TGTGCCAGTACCCCGACTAGCGGGGAGGGGTACGAGCAGTACTTC
j_gene: TRBJ2-7
d_gene: TRBD2
abundance: -
v_gene: TRBV19

CDR3aa: CASSPGTLLAKNIQYF
CDR3nt: TGTGCCAGCAGCCCCGGGACACTACTAGCCAAAAACATTCAGTACTTC
j_gene: TRBJ2-4
d_gene: -
abundance: -
v_gene: TRBV6-2/TRBV6-3

CDR3aa: CASTPTGDYGYTF
CDR3nt: TGTGCCAGCACCCCGACAGGGGACTATGGCTACACCTTC
j_gene: TRBJ1-2
d_gene: TRBD1
abundance: -
v_gene: TRBV11-3

CDR3aa: CASSYSIGGMRETQYF
CDR3nt: TGTGCCAGCAGTTACTCCATCGGGGGGATGAGAGAGACCCAGTACTTC
j_gene: TRBJ2-5
d_gene: TRBD2
abundance: -
v_gene: TRBV6-5

CDR3aa: CAISDGGSNQPQHF
CDR3nt: TGTGCCATCAGTGACGGCGGTAGCAATCAGCCCCAGCATTTT
j_gene: TRBJ1-5
d_gene: -
abundance: -
v_gene: TRBV10-3

CDR3aa: CASSPGQGASGANVLTF
CDR3nt: TGTGCCAGCAGCCCGGGACAGGGGGCGTCTGGGGCCAACGTCCTGACTTTC
j_gene: TRBJ2-6
d_gene: TRBD1
abundance: -
v_gene: TRBV27

CDR3aa: CASSSSLETGSEQYF
CDR3nt: TGTGCCAGCAGCTCTAGCCTCGAGACAGGGTCCGAGCAGTACTTC
j_gene: TRBJ2-7
d_gene: TRBD1
abundance: -
v_gene: TRBV9

CDR3aa: CASSQGTTSGGANVLTF
CDR3nt: TGCGCCAGCAGCCAAGGAACAACTAGCGGGGGGGCCAACGTCCTGACTTTC
j_gene: TRBJ2-6
d_gene: TRBD2
abundance: -
v_gene: TRBV4-1

CDR3aa: CASRTGTGGLNEQFF
CDR3nt: TGTGCCAGCCGAACCGGGACAGGGGGACTCAATGAGCAGTTCTTC
j_gene: TRBJ2-1
d_gene: TRBD1
abundance: -
v_gene: TRBV6-5

CDR3aa: CASSVAYTDTQYF
CDR3nt: TGTGCCAGCAGCGTAGCCTACACAGATACGCAGTATTTT
j_gene: TRBJ2-3
d_gene: -
abundance: -
v_gene: TRBV9

CDR3aa: CASGIPGVHYNEQFF
CDR3nt: TGTGCCAGCGGCATTCCGGGAGTTCACTACAATGAGCAGTTCTTC
j_gene: TRBJ2-1
d_gene: -
abundance: -
v_gene: TRBV7-2

CDR3aa: CASIWHHQPQHF
CDR3nt: TGTGCCAGCATTTGGCATCATCAGCCCCAGCATTTT
j_gene: TRBJ1-5
d_gene: -
abundance: -
v_gene: TRBV3-1/TRBV3-2

CDR3aa: CAITSTDYEQYF
CDR3nt: TGTGCCATCACGTCAACAGACTACGAGCAGTACTTC
j_gene: TRBJ2-7
d_gene: -
abundance: -
v_gene: TRBV10-3

CDR3aa: CASSLRGLAGELFF
CDR3nt: TGTGCCAGTAGTCTCAGGGGGTTAGCAGGGGAGCTGTTTTTT
j_gene: TRBJ2-2
d_gene: TRBD1
abundance: -
v_gene: TRBV19